This record looks at one T cell receptor (beta chain) sequence and its context. Recovery among Cohort 3 donors was established by two negative PCRs, clearance, or symptom resolution. These data belong to a study of blood T cell repertoires in COVID-19. About the research overall: There were acute and convalescent COVID-19 samples, and they came from the United States, Italy and Spain.

Authors' data handling: Estimation of nucleated cell counts relied on the amplification of reference gene primers. TCRdb keeps only in-frame clones here, not all; method: immunoSEQ multiplex PCR. V, J and clone size are those of that table, while D and trimming were read from the DNA. The data contain about 350,000 clones, about 90% of them seen just once; the ten biggest clones take up over 0.8%. The clonotype comes from a woman aged 25 to 39 who had recovered from COVID-19. The material sequenced was PBMCs or T cells enriched from blood (not recorded which).

The CDR3 protein is CASTPGGATVETQYF. DNA for the CDR3: TGTGCCAGCACCCCAGGAGGGGCTACCGTAGAGACCCAGTACTTC. V and J are TRBV2 and TRBJ2-5, with D possibly matching TRBD2 (6 bases). Between the trimmed V and J ends, which lost 7 bases and 4 bases, there was a span of 19 bases. CDR1 is SNHLY and CDR2 is FYNNEI in the germline V gene. The CDR3 spans 15 residues.